This T cell receptor beta chain was found in a study of cytomegalovirus exposure and HLA in healthy donors. Background on the study: Early released data had 80 million or so unique TCRs, all coming from HLA-typed donors. General study results and limits: Trimming of TCR beta V- and J-genes showed a link, identified in a later analysis, to a missense DCLRE1C variant. Data from an earlier analysis indicated that most TCR beta V segments were productive either about 90% or about 30% of the time.

Primers for the PCR totalled 60 Vbeta and 13 Jbeta. Measured with immunoSEQ multiplex PCR; TCRdb has only the in-frame clones, and not every one. The table lists fewer than 150,000 clones, 60% to 85% of them singletons. As to this clone: Its cognate antigen is unknown.

While unrecorded immune exposures were likely, the donors were nominally healthy when sampled. The sequence was collected from a middle-aged woman in good health and CMV-seropositive. The sequenced material came from PBMCs.

CDR3 coding DNA: TGTGCCAGCAGCTTATTTAGCTCACTCTTCACAGATACGCAGTATTTT. It yields the protein CASSLFSSLFTDTQYF. The chain has TRBV11-2 and TRBJ2-3; D is ambiguous. The CDR3 length is 16 residues. The V gene lost 2 bases and the J gene lost 2 bases, with 14 bases spanning the gap. CDR1 is SGHAT, CDR2 FQNNGV, per germline.